This T cell receptor beta chain was captured by sequencing in a study of Graves' ophthalmopathy and Graves' hyperthyroidism. Study-wide context: Before any treatment was given, at initial diagnosis, peripheral blood was collected.

The authors amplified TCR beta CDR3 regions from RNA transcripts. First-round RT-PCR relied on HTBI primers, and a second-round multiplex PCR came next. TCRdb called the multiplex PCR reads again in MiXCR, with one record for every CDR3 protein. The data hold 200,000 to 300,000 distinct CDR3 sequences, with 45% observed a single time. Ophthalmopathic donors had moderate-to-severe activity, CAS ≥3 and NOSPECS ≥4, with disease that had lasted under 3 months. A remark on this clonotype: Its target is unknown.

Study-wide results and caveats: The model predicted progression of ophthalmopathy with a sensitivity of just over 70%, and its specificity was about 72%.

This TCR came from an adult man with Graves' ophthalmopathy. Sequenced input: peripheral blood.

CDR3 amino acids: CASSFRQGGDYEQYF. The CDR3, as DNA: TGCGCCAGCAGCTTCAGACAGGGAGGGGACTACGAGCAGTACTTC. The rearrangement uses TRBV5-1 and TRBJ2-7, with D perhaps assigned TRBD1 or TRBD2 (7 bases each). The V gene lost 2 bases and the J gene lost 3 bases, with 15 bases spanning the gap. This CDR3 is built from 15 residues. Germline V gene data show CDR1 as SGHRS and CDR2 as YFSETQ.